This is a list of T cell receptor beta chains from one sample in a study of T cell changes during pregnancy in multiple sclerosis. TCRdb's copy holds only in-frame clones and misses some; the assay was immunoSEQ multiplex PCR. The sample lists about 92,000 clones, about 92% occurring once. Specimen: peripheral blood, collected in the first trimester of pregnancy. The receptor source for this set is a female donor with multiple sclerosis, enrolled in a pregnancy study. The CDR3 runs from the conserved cysteine through the conserved F or W.

J gene: TRBJ1-1
V gene: TRBV6-6
CDR3 protein: CASSYSRGNTEAFF

J gene: TRBJ1-2
V gene: TRBV27
CDR3 protein: CASSFSTDYGYTF

J gene: TRBJ2-1
V gene: TRBV19
CDR3 protein: CASSYSGFNEQFF

J gene: TRBJ2-2
V gene: TRBV27
CDR3 protein: CASSLSYRDWENGELFF

J gene: TRBJ2-3
V gene: TRBV14
CDR3 protein: CASSQEAATRQQYF

J gene: TRBJ1-5
V gene: TRBV6-1
CDR3 protein: CASSAAGGYSQPQHF

J gene: TRBJ1-1
V gene: TRBV9
CDR3 protein: CASSNPNRGGNTEAFF

J gene: TRBJ2-5
V gene: TRBV5-6
CDR3 protein: CASSAQTSEQETQYF

J gene: TRBJ2-7
V gene: TRBV5-5
CDR3 protein: CASSLEGQGSSYEQYF

J gene: TRBJ1-1
V gene: TRBV10-3
CDR3 protein: CAISDQAVNTEAFF

J gene: TRBJ2-3
V gene: TRBV10-3
CDR3 protein: CAICRGSGTDTQYF

J gene: TRBJ2-1
V gene: TRBV5-6
CDR3 protein: CASSTTTSGRSHEQFF

J gene: TRBJ2-7
V gene: TRBV9
CDR3 protein: CASSVAGQQSYEQYF

J gene: TRBJ2-1
V gene: TRBV4-3
CDR3 protein: CASSQDLGANGDNEQFF

J gene: TRBJ1-2
V gene: TRBV12-5
CDR3 protein: CASGLGRQGGGYTF

J gene: TRBJ1-1
V gene: TRBV13
CDR3 protein: CASSSTGQPIMNTEAFF

J gene: TRBJ2-3
V gene: TRBV5-5
CDR3 protein: CASSLGSGSTDTQYF

J gene: TRBJ2-3
V gene: TRBV5-5
CDR3 protein: CASSFVRGATIPSTDTQYF

J gene: TRBJ2-3
V gene: TRBV30
CDR3 protein: CAWSLGQGTALTDTQYF

J gene: TRBJ1-1
V gene: TRBV5-4
CDR3 protein: CASSGQVNTEAFF

J gene: TRBJ2-2
V gene: TRBV6-4
CDR3 protein: CASSDTRERDTGELFF

J gene: TRBJ1-4
V gene: TRBV7-2
CDR3 protein: CASTVGRATNEKLFF

J gene: TRBJ2-1
V gene: TRBV6-5
CDR3 protein: CASTSGSYNEQFF

J gene: TRBJ2-3
V gene: TRBV10-2
CDR3 protein: CASSKDWITDTQYF

J gene: TRBJ2-7
V gene: TRBV7-9
CDR3 protein: CASSPRSSYEQYF

J gene: TRBJ1-2
V gene: TRBV4-2
CDR3 protein: CASSLDQGGKNYGYTF

J gene: TRBJ1-1
V gene: TRBV30
CDR3 protein: CAWSAGQGGTEAFF

J gene: TRBJ2-3
V gene: TRBV7-3
CDR3 protein: CASSLRGVGTDTQYF

J gene: TRBJ2-1
V gene: TRBV6-6
CDR3 protein: CASSYGASYNEQFF

J gene: TRBJ1-2
V gene: TRBV11-2
CDR3 protein: CASSIRWQGDYGYTF

J gene: TRBJ2-1
V gene: TRBV4-1
CDR3 protein: CASSQVWLLAGGGQFF

J gene: TRBJ2-7
V gene: TRBV28
CDR3 protein: CATQGSSYEQYF

J gene: TRBJ1-2
V gene: TRBV19
CDR3 protein: CASSDGTPRYGYTF

J gene: TRBJ2-5
V gene: TRBV30
CDR3 protein: CAFGLAGGGETQYF

J gene: TRBJ2-1
V gene: TRBV27
CDR3 protein: CASSFGLAGARLHEQFF

J gene: TRBJ2-3
V gene: TRBV27
CDR3 protein: CASSSHLTGERHTDTQYF

J gene: TRBJ2-1
V gene: TRBV5-1
CDR3 protein: CASSIRLALNSYNEQFF

J gene: TRBJ2-2
V gene: TRBV29-1
CDR3 protein: CSGTGSSTGELFF

J gene: TRBJ2-7
V gene: TRBV5-8
CDR3 protein: CASSPRQGTYEQYF